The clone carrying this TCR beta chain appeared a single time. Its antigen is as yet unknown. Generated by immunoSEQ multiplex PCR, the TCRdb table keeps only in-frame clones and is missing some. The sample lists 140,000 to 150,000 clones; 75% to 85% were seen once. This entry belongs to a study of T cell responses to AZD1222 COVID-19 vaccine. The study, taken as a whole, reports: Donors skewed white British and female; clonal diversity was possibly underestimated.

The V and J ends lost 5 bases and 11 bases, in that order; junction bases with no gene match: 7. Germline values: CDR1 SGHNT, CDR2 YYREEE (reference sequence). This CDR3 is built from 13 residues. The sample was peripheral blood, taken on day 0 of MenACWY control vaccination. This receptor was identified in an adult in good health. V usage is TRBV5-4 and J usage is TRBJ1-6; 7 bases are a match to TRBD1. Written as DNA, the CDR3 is TGTGCCAGCAGACCGAGACAGGGAGCACCCCTCCACTTT. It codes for CASRPRQGAPLHF. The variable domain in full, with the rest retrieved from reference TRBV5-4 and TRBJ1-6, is ETGVTQSPTHLIKTRGQQVTLRCSSQSGHNTVSWYQQALGQGPQFIFQYYREEENGRGNFPPRFSGLQFPNYSSELNVNALELDDSALYLCASRPRQGAPLHFGNGTRLTVT.